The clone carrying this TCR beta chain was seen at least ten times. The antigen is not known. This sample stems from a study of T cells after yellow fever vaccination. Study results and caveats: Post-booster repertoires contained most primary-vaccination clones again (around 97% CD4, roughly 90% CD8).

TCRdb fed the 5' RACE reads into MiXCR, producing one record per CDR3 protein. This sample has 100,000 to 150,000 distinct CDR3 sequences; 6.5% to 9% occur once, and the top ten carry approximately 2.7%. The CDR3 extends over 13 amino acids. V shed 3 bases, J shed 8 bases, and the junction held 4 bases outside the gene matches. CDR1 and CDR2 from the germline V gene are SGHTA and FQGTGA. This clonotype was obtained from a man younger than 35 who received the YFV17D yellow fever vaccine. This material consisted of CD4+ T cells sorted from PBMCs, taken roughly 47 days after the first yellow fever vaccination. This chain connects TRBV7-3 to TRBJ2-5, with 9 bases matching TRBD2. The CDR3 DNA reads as TGTGCCAGCAGCTTCAAGCGGGGGGAAACCCAGTACTTC. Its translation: CASSFKRGETQYF.